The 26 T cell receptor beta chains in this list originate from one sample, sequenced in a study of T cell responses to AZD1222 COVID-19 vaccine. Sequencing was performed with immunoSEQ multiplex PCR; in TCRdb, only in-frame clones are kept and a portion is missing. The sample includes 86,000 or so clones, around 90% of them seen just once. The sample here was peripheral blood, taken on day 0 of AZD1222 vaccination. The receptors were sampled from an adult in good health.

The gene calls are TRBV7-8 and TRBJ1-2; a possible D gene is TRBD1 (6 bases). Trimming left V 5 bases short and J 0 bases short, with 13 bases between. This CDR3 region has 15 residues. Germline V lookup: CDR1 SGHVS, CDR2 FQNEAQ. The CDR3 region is CASSPYRVANYGYTF. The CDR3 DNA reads TGTGCCAGCAGCCCTTACAGGGTAGCTAACTATGGCTACACCTTC.

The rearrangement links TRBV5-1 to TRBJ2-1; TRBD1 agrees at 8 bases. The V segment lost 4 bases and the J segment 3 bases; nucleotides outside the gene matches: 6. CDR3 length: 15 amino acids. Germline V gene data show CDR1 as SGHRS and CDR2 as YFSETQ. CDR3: CASSRKQGGYNEQFF. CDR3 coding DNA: TGCGCCAGCAGCCGGAAACAGGGGGGCTACAATGAGCAGTTCTTC.

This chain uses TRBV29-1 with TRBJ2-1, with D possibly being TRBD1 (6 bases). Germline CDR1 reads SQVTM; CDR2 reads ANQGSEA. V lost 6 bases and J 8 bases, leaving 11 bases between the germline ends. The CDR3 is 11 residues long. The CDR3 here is CSVSNRDEQFF. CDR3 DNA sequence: TGCAGCGTATCCAACAGGGATGAGCAGTTCTTC.

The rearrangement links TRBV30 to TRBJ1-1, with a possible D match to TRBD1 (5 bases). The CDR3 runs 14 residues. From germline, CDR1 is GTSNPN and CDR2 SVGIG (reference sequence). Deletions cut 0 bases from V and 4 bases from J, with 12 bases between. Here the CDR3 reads CAWSVRGPPTEAFF. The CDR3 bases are TGTGCCTGGAGTGTAAGGGGACCTCCCACTGAAGCTTTCTTT.

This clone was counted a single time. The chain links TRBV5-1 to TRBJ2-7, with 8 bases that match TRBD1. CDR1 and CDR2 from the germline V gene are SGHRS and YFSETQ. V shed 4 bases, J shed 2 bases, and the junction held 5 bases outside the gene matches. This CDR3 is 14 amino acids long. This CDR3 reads CASSVGQGPYEQYF. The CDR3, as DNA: TGCGCCAGCAGCGTCGGACAGGGTCCCTACGAGCAGTACTTC.

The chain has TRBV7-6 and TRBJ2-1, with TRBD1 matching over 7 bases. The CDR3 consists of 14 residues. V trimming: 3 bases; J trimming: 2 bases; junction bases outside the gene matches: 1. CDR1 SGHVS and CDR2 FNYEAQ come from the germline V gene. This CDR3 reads CASSFDRAYNEQFF. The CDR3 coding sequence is TGTGCCAGCAGCTTCGACAGGGCCTACAATGAGCAGTTCTTC.

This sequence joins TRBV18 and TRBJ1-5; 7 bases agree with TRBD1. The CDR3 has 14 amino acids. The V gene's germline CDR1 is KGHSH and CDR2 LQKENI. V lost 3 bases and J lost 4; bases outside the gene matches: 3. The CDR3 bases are TGTGCCAGCTCACCTCCGGGACAGAATCAGCCCCAGCATTTT. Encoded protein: CASSPPGQNQPQHF.

In DNA form, the CDR3 reads TGTGCCAGCGGCGCAGGACTAGCGGACTCCTACGAGCAGTACTTC. Amino acids: CASGAGLADSYEQYF. V is TRBV27 and J is TRBJ2-7, with 10 bases lining up with TRBD2. This CDR3 contains 15 residues. After removal of 8 bases from V and 0 bases from J, the junction contained 7 bases not matched to a gene. Germline loops: CDR1 MNHEY, CDR2 SMNVEV (reference sequence).

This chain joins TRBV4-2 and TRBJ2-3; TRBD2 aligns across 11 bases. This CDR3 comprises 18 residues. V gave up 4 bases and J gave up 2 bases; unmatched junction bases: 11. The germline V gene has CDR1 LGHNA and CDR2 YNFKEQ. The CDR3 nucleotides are TGTGCCAGCAGCCCTGCCCCTCGACTAGCGGGGAACACAGATACGCAGTATTTT. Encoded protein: CASSPAPRLAGNTDTQYF.

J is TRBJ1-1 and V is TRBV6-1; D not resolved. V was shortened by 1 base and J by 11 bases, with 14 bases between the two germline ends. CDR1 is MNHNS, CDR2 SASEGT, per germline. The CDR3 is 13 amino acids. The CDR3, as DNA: TGTGCCAGCAGTGAAGGTAGCAGTTCTTTCGCTTTCTTT. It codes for CASSEGSSSFAFF.

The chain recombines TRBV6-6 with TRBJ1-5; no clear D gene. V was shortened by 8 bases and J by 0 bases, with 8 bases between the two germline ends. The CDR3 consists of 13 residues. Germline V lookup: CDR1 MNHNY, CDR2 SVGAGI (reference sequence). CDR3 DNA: TGTGCCAGCGTACGGGATAGCAATCAGCCCCAGCATTTT. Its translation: CASVRDSNQPQHF.

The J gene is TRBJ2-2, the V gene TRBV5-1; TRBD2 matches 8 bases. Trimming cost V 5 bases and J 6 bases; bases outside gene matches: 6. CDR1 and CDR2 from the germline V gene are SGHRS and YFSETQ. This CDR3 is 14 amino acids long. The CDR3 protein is CASSSTSGAGELFF. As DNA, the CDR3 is TGCGCCAGCAGTTCCACTAGCGGTGCCGGGGAGCTGTTTTTT.

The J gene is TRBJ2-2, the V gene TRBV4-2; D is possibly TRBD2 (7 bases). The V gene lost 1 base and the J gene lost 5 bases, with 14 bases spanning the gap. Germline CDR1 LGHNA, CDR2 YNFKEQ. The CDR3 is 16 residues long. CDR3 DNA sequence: TGTGCCAGCAGCCAAGCTGTGGGAGGGGGAACCGGGGAGCTGTTTTTT. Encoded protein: CASSQAVGGGTGELFF.

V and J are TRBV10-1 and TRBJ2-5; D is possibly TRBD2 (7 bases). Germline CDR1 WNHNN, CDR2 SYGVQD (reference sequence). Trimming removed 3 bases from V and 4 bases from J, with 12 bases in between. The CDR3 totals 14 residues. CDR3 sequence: CASSDTGGPETQYF. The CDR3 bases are TGCGCCAGCAGTGACACCGGGGGGCCAGAGACCCAGTACTTC.

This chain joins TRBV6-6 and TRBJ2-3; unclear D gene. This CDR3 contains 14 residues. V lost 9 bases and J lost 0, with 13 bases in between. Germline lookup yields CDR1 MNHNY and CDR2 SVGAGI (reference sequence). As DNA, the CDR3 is TGTGCCAGTACACCACCCGCTAGCACAGATACGCAGTATTTT. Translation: CASTPPASTDTQYF.

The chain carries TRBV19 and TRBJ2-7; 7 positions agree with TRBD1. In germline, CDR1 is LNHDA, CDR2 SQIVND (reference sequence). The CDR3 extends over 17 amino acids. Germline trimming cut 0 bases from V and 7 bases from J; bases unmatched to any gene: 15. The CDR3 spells CASSIDQRTGGAVEQYF. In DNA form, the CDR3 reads TGTGCCAGTAGTATAGATCAGCGGACAGGAGGCGCGGTAGAGCAGTACTTC.

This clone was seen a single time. The CDR3 DNA reads TGTGCCAGTAGTATGGGGGCGAATTCCTACGAGCAGTACTTC. Translated, it gives CASSMGANSYEQYF. This chain uses TRBV19 with TRBJ2-7, with D perhaps TRBD1 (6 bases). The germline CDR1 and CDR2 sequences are LNHDA and SQIVND (reference sequence). This CDR3 contains 14 residues. The V end was cut by 3 bases, the J end by 1 base, with 10 bases between.

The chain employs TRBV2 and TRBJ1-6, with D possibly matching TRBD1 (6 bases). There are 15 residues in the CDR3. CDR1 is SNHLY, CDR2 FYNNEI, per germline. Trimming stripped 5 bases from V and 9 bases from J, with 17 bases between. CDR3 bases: TGTGCCAGCAGTCAAAGAGGTCAGGGGACTTCACCCCTCCACTTT. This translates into CASSQRGQGTSPLHF.

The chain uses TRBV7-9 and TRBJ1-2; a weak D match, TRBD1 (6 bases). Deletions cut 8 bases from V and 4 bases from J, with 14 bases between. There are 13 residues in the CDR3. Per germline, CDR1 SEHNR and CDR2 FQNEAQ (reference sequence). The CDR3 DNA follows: TGTGCCAGCGGGGATAGGGGGAGCTATGGCTACACCTTC. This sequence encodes CASGDRGSYGYTF. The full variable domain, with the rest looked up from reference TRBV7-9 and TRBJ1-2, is DTGVSQNPRHKITKRGQNVTFRCDPISEHNRLYWYRQTLGQGPEFLTYFQNEAQLEKSRLLSDRFSAERPKGSFSTLEIQRTEQGDSAMYLCASGDRGSYGYTFGSGTRLTVV.

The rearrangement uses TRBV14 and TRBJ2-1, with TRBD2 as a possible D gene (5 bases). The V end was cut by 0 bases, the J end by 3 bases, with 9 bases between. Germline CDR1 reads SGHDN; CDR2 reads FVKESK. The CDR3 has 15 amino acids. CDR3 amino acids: CASSQERTLYNEQFF. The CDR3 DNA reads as TGTGCCAGCAGCCAAGAACGGACTCTCTACAATGAGCAGTTCTTC.

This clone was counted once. CDR3 loop: CASSPVRSQPQHF. The CDR3 coding sequence is TGTGCCAGCAGTCCAGTGCGGAGCCAGCCCCAGCATTTT. The V gene is TRBV2, the J gene TRBJ1-5; D gene unclear. V shed 5 bases and J shed 7 bases, with 12 bases lying between them. CDR1 and CDR2 (germline): SNHLY, FYNNEI. The CDR3 length is 13 residues.

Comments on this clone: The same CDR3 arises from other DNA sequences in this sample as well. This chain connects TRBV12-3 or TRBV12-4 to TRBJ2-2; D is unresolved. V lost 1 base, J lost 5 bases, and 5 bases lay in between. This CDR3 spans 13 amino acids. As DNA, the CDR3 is TGTGCCAGCAGTTTAGGTGGGACCGGGGAGCTGTTTTTT. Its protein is CASSLGGTGELFF.

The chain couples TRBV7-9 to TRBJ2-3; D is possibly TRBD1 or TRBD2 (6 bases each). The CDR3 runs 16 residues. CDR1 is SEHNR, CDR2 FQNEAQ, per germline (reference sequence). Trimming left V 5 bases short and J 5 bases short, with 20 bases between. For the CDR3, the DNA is TGTGCCAGCAGCCAAGATTGGGGGCTCGGGGGAGATACGCAGTATTTT. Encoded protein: CASSQDWGLGGDTQYF.

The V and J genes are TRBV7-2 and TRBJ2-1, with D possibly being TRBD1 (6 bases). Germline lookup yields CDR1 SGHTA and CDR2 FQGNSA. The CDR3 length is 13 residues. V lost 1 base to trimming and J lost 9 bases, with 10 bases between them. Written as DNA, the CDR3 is TGTGCCAGCAGCTTAGTAGGGGGAACTGAGCAGTTCTTC. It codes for CASSLVGGTEQFF. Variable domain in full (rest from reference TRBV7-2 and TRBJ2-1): GAGVSQSPSNKVTEKGKDVELRCDPISGHTALYWYRQSLGQGLEFLIYFQGNSAPDKSGLPSDRFSAERTGGSVSTLTIQRTQQEDSAVYLCASSLVGGTEQFFGPGTRLTVL.

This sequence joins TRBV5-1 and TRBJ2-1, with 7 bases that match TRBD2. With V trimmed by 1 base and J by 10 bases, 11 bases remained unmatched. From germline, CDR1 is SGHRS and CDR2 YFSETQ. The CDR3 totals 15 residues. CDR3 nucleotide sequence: TGCGCCAGCAGCTTGACAAGCGGGGTCTCTCAGGAGCAGTTCTTC. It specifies CASSLTSGVSQEQFF.

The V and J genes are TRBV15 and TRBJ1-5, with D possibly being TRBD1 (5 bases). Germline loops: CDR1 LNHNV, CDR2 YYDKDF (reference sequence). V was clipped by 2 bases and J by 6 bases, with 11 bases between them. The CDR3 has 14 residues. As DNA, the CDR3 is TGTGCCACCAGCAGAACCCGGGGGTTTCAGCCCCAGCATTTT. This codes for CATSRTRGFQPQHF.